This T cell receptor (beta chain) was identified during a study of shared clonotypes between healthy human individuals. Study-level information: For every donor, three CD4 naive, three CD4 memory, two CD8 naive and one CD8 memory plates were used.

The repertoire was sequenced with immunoSEQ multiplex PCR; TCRdb's copy has only in-frame clones and lacks some. The data contain more than 500,000 clones, approximately 94% of them seen just once; the ten biggest clones take up approximately 0.067%. Germline values: CDR1 SQVTM, CDR2 ANQGSEA. V lost 3 bases, J lost 5 bases, and 4 bases stayed unmatched. CDR3 size: 13 residues. The V call is TRBV29-1, the J call TRBJ2-7; the match to TRBD1 covers 10 bases. Specimen: naive CD4+ T cells sorted from blood. Subset specified: CD45RA+ positively selected. The clonotype comes from a woman in her 30s in good health. CDR3 bases: TGCAGCGTTGAGAGACAGGGGGCCAACGAGCAGTACTTC. Protein: CSVERQGANEQYF.